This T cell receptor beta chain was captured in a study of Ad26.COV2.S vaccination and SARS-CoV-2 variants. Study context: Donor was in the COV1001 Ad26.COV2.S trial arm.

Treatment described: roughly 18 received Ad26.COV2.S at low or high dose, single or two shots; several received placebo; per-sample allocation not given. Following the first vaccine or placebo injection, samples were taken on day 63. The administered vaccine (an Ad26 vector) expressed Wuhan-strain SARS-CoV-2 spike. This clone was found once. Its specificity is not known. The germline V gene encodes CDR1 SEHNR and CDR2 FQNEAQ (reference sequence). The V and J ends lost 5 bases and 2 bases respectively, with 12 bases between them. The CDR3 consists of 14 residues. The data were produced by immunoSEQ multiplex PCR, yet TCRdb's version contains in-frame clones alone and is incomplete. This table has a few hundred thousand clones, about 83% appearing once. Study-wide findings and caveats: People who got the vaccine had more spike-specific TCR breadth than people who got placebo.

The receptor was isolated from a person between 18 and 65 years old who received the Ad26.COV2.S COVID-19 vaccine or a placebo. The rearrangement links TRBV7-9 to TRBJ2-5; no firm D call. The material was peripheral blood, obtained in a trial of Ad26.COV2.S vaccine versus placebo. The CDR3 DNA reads TGTGCCAGCAGCACAGAGACGGTACAAGAGACCCAGTACTTC. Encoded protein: CASSTETVQETQYF.